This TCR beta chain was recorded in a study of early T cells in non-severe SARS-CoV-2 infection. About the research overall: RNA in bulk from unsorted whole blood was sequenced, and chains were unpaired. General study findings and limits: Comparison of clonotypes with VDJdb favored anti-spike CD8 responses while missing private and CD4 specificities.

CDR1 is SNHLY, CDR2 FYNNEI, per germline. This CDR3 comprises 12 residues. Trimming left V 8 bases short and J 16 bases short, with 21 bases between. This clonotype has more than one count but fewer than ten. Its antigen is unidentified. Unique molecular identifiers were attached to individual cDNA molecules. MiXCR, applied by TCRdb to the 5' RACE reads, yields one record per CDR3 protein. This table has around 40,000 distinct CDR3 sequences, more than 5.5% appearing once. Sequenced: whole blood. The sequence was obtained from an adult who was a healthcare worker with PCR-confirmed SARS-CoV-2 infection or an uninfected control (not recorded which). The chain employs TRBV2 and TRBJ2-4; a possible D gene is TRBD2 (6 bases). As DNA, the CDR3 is TGTGCCAGCGCGAAGATAGGGAGTAGCGGTTACTTC. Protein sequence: CASAKIGSSGYF.